Listed here is a single T cell receptor (beta chain). The source of the sample is a study of shared clonotypes between healthy human individuals. This table comes from immunoSEQ multiplex PCR, and its TCRdb copy is limited to in-frame clones, with some not included. The table includes under 300,000 clones, under 80% detected once. The CDR3 totals 15 residues. Germline lookup yields CDR1 SEHNR and CDR2 FQNEAQ (reference sequence). The V gene lost 0 bases and the J gene lost 2 bases, with 10 bases spanning the gap. V and J are TRBV7-9 and TRBJ1-2; D possibly corresponds to TRBD1 (5 bases). The receptor comes from a man younger than 40 in good health. Sample: memory CD4+ T cells sorted from blood. As for subset: CD45RA-negative fraction. The CDR3 protein is CASSLATAANYGYTF. The CDR3 DNA follows: TGTGCCAGCAGCTTAGCGACAGCTGCAAACTATGGCTACACCTTC.